This is a list of T cell receptor beta chains from one sample in a study of blood T cell repertoires in COVID-19. Sequencing used immunoSEQ multiplex PCR; TCRdb keeps in-frame clones, though not all of them. The profile shows about 72,000 clones, approximately 85% of them singletons. Material for sequencing was peripheral blood. The receptor set was obtained from a woman at least 80 years old with active or convalescent COVID-19. The conserved cysteine and the conserved F or W are not part of the CDR3 here.

j_call	v_call	cdr3_aa
TRBJ2-3	TRBV20-1	SARDGYTQY
TRBJ2-5	TRBV5-6	ASSVTSGGQETQY
TRBJ2-2	TRBV6-2/TRBV6-3	ASSLRRGNTGELF
TRBJ1-2	TRBV7-2	ASSLDREYGYT
TRBJ2-5	TRBV11-2	ASSSYSQGSETQY
TRBJ1-2	TRBV4-2	ASSQGRVDGYT
TRBJ1-1	TRBV18	ASSPRDTDTEAF
TRBJ1-1	TRBV10-3	AMDRGEGTEAF
TRBJ2-1	TRBV7-6	ASSLSGGNNEQF
TRBJ1-1	TRBV18	ASSQTTETEAF
TRBJ2-6	TRBV9	ASSPYSGANVLT
TRBJ1-1	TRBV11-2	ASSQPRRTEAF
TRBJ1-1	TRBV30	AWETGVGTEAF
TRBJ1-1	TRBV20-1	SAKQGASL
TRBJ2-3	TRBV4-2	ASSLGQGSTDTQY
TRBJ2-1	TRBV9	ASSALTSGGYNEQF
TRBJ1-2	TRBV29-1	SVATGYDRNGYT
TRBJ1-4	TRBV30	AWSVGAATNEKLF
TRBJ1-6	TRBV9	ASSVAGSAGSNSPLH
TRBJ2-7	TRBV7-2	ASSADRARSTSKY
TRBJ2-7	TRBV28	ASSLRTGIRYEQY
TRBJ2-7	TRBV2	ASRGLAGGREQY
TRBJ1-6	TRBV30	AWNSRGQDSPLH
TRBJ1-6	TRBV7-2	ASSQHTANSPLH
TRBJ2-7	TRBV7-2	ASSLGGGMDSQY
TRBJ1-1	TRBV5-1	ASSGGRGPPNTEAF
TRBJ2-7	TRBV6-2/TRBV6-3	ASSDPGVHEQY
TRBJ1-6	TRBV7-9	ASSHGQYNSPLH
TRBJ2-3	TRBV28	ASTLTSGGTDTQY
TRBJ1-5	TRBV19	ASSIPGYQGQPQH
TRBJ2-2	TRBV11-3	ASSLDFPRGTGELF
TRBJ2-3	TRBV13	ASSLVGLAGSTDTQY
TRBJ1-6	TRBV5-1	ASTLSGGYSPLH
TRBJ1-2	TRBV7-9	ASSLAEPTGGGYT
TRBJ2-1	TRBV19	ASSGTSGVNEQF
TRBJ2-1	TRBV5-4	ASSQSGWELHEQF
TRBJ1-5	TRBV4-1	ASSHAGQGIDQPQH